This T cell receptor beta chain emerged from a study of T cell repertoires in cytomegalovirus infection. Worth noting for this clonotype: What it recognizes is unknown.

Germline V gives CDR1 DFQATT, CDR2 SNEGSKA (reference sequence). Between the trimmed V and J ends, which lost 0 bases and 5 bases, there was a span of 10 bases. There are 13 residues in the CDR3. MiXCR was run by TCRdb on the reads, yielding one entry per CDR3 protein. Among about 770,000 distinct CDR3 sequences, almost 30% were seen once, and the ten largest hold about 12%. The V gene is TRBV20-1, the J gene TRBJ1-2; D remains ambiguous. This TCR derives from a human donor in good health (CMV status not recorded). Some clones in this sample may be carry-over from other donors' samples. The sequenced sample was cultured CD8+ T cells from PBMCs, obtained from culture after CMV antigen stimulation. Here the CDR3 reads CSARERAAYGYTF. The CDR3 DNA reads TGCAGTGCTAGAGAAAGGGCAGCTTATGGCTACACCTTC.